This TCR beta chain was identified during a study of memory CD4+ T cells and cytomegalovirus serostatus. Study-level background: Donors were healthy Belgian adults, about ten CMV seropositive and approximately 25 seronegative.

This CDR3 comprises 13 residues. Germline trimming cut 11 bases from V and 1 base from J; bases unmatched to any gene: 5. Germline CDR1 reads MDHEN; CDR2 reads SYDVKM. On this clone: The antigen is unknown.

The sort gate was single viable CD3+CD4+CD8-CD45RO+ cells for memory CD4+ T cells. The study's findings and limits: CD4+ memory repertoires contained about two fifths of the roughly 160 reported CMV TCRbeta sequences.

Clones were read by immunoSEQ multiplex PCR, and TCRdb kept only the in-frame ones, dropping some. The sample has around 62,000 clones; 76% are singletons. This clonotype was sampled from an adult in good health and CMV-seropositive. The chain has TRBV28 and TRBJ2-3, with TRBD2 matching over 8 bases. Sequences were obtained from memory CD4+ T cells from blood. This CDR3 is CAGAGGGTDTQYF. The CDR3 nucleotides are TGTGCCGGGGCGGGAGGCGGCACAGATACGCAGTATTTT.